The 21 T cell receptor beta chains given below trace back to one sample, sequenced in a study of cytomegalovirus exposure and HLA in healthy donors listed by TCRdb under 2017. Receptors were amplified or captured by the immunoSEQ multiplex PCR assay. For the multiplex PCR, a mixture combining 60 forward primers for TCR Vbeta segments and 13 reverse primers for TCR Jbeta segments was used. Not all clones reach the TCRdb copy of this immuneACCESS table, which keeps in-frame sequences only. Checked studies attribute under half of the gap to unresolved V genes and leave the rest unexplained. Here the sample has more than 80,000 clones; about four fifths occur a single time. The ten top clones hold more than 1.5% of the sample. Sequenced material: PBMCs. These receptors came from a man between 45 and 60 years old in good health and CMV-seronegative.

V and J are TRBV19 and TRBJ2-6, with D possibly being TRBD2 (5 bases). Germline loops: CDR1 LNHDA, CDR2 SQIVND (reference sequence). This CDR3 region has 14 residues. V lost 9 bases to trimming and J lost 1 base, with 10 bases between them. The CDR3 nucleotides are TGTGCCAGCCAGCGGCGGTCTGGGGCCAACGTCCTGACTTTC. It codes for CASQRRSGANVLTF.

This sequence joins TRBV19 and TRBJ1-5; maybe TRBD1 (6 bases). V lost 6 bases, J lost 1 base, and 22 bases lay in between. Germline values: CDR1 LNHDA, CDR2 SQIVND (reference sequence). CDR3 length: 18 residues. The CDR3: CASSRPTGQTTSNQPQHF. In DNA form, the CDR3 reads TGTGCCAGTAGCCGCCCTACAGGACAGACTACAAGCAATCAGCCCCAGCATTTT.

This sequence joins TRBV27 and TRBJ1-1; D gene unclear. Trimming shortened V by 5 bases and J by 0 bases, and 7 bases separated the two germline ends. Germline V gene data show CDR1 as MNHEY and CDR2 as SMNVEV (reference sequence). The CDR3 loop spans 13 amino acids. The CDR3 is CASSLTVNTEAFF. As DNA, the CDR3 is TGTGCCAGCAGTCTAACGGTGAACACTGAAGCTTTCTTT.

This clone was seen a single time. The V call is TRBV4-1, the J call TRBJ1-3; D is ambiguous. The CDR3 loop spans 14 amino acids. Germline V gene data show CDR1 as MGHRA and CDR2 as YSYEKL. V lost 4 bases, J lost 4 bases, and 11 bases lay in between. DNA for the CDR3: TGCGCCAGCAGCCGCACGAGGGCCGGAAACACCATATATTTT. This encodes CASSRTRAGNTIYF.

This clone was seen a few times. The CDR3 DNA sequence: TGTGCCAGCACTAGGGCCGCGGGCGGCACTGAAGCTTTCTTT. It yields the protein CASTRAAGGTEAFF. J is TRBJ1-1 and V is TRBV27, with no clear D. Germline V gene data show CDR1 as MNHEY and CDR2 as SMNVEV (reference sequence). The V gene lost 7 bases and the J gene lost 4 bases, with 16 bases spanning the gap. This CDR3 contains 14 residues.

This clone has a handful of counts. The V and J genes are TRBV6-5 and TRBJ1-5; weak D call: TRBD1 (6 bases). CDR1 MNHEY and CDR2 SVGAGI come from the germline V gene. The CDR3 length is 14 residues. V lost 6 bases and J lost 6, with 15 bases in between. CDR3 coding DNA: TGTGCCAGCAGCCCCTTGGGGGGGCGTCAGCCCCAGCATTTT. This sequence encodes CASSPLGGRQPQHF.

The V and J genes are TRBV5-8 and TRBJ2-3, with D unclear. Germline V gene lookup returns CDR1 SGHTS and CDR2 YDEGEE. V was clipped by 0 bases and J by 1 base, with 3 bases between them. The CDR3 loop spans 13 amino acids. CDR3 coding DNA: TGTGCCAGCAGCTTGGCCGGCACAGATACGCAGTATTTT. Its protein is CASSLAGTDTQYF.

This clone has just one count. V and J are TRBV11-3 and TRBJ2-2; D is uncertain. The CDR3 has 15 residues. The V and J ends lost 2 bases and 1 base respectively, with 8 bases between them. The germline gives CDR1 SGHNT, CDR2 YENEEA. CDR3 sequence: CASSLSGQNTGELFF. CDR3 in DNA: TGTGCCAGCAGCTTATCAGGCCAGAACACCGGGGAGCTGTTTTTT.

This clone is a singleton in its sample. At one boundary the junction diverges from the germline segment, which might be a read error. The chain links TRBV7-8 to TRBJ1-2; 7 bases agree with TRBD1. Germline values: CDR1 SGHVS, CDR2 FQNEAQ. The CDR3 loop spans 15 amino acids. This CDR3 is CTSSGTGVPNYGYTF. The CDR3 DNA reads as TGTACCAGCAGCGGTACAGGGGTTCCTAACTATGGCTACACCTTC. The full variable domain, rest sourced from reference TRBV7-8 and TRBJ1-2, is GAGVSQSPRYKVAKRGQDVALRCDPISGHVSLFWYQQALGQGPEFLTYFQNEAQLDKSGLPSDRFFAERPEGSVSTLKIQRTQQEDSAVYLCTSSGTGVPNYGYTFGSGTRLTVV.

The chain links TRBV15 to TRBJ2-1, with 14 bases aligning to TRBD2. The CDR3 is 16 amino acids. J gave up 5 bases and V 3 bases, and 3 bases lay outside the gene matches. From germline, CDR1 is LNHNV and CDR2 YYDKDF (reference sequence). CDR3 sequence: CATSSLTSGGDNEQFF. The CDR3 nucleotides read TGTGCCACCAGCAGTTTGACTAGCGGGGGGGACAATGAGCAGTTCTTC. Using reference TRBV15 and TRBJ2-1 for the parts outside the CDR3, the full variable domain is DAMVIQNPRYQVTQFGKPVTLSCSQTLNHNVMYWYQQKSSQAPKLLFHYYDKDFNNEADTPDNFQSRRPNTSFCFLDIRSPGLGDTAMYLCATSSLTSGGDNEQFFGPGTRLTVL.

The chain has TRBV30 and TRBJ2-3; D unresolved. Germline V gene lookup returns CDR1 GTSNPN and CDR2 SVGIG (reference sequence). This CDR3 spans 13 amino acids. V lost 3 bases, J lost 1 base, and 8 bases lay in between. The CDR3 protein is CAWSFAGTDTQYF. CDR3 in DNA: TGTGCCTGGAGCTTCGCAGGCACAGATACGCAGTATTTT.

V gene TRBV19 combines with J gene TRBJ1-4; 8 nucleotides match TRBD1. With V trimmed by 3 bases and J by 12 bases, 9 bases remained unmatched. Germline lookup yields CDR1 LNHDA and CDR2 SQIVND (reference sequence). The CDR3 runs to 14 residues. The CDR3 reads CASSISDRVGELFF. The DNA for the CDR3 is TGTGCCAGTAGTATTTCGGACAGGGTTGGTGAACTGTTTTTT.

The table lists this clone with a count of one. Other DNA sequences within the sample encode an identical CDR3. The chain employs TRBV5-1 and TRBJ2-1, with unresolved D. Looked up from germline, CDR1 is SGHRS and CDR2 is YFSETQ. V was pared by 0 bases and J by 7 bases, with 8 bases between. The CDR3 runs 13 residues. In DNA form, the CDR3 reads TGCGCCAGCAGCTTGGGGGCAAGGAATGAGCAGTTCTTC. Protein sequence: CASSLGARNEQFF.

The chain has TRBV19 and TRBJ1-5; 8 bases are a match to TRBD1. The CDR3 runs to 13 residues. The germline CDR1 and CDR2 sequences are LNHDA and SQIVND (reference sequence). With 5 bases clipped from V and 5 bases from J, the junction kept 2 bases outside the gene matches. The CDR3 region is CASSPTGDQPQHF. For the CDR3, the DNA is TGTGCCAGTAGTCCGACAGGGGATCAGCCCCAGCATTTT.

V is TRBV5-4 and J is TRBJ2-2, with D possibly matching TRBD1 (5 bases). Trimming left V 0 bases short and J 6 bases short, with 9 bases between. Germline CDR1 reads SGHNT; CDR2 reads YYREEE (reference sequence). The CDR3 has 14 amino acids. CDR3 protein: CASSLGIRAGELFF. The CDR3 coding sequence is TGTGCCAGCAGCTTGGGGATCAGGGCCGGGGAGCTGTTTTTT.

This clone has a single count. The genes are TRBV2 and TRBJ1-6; D call uncertain. The CDR3 contains 16 residues. The V and J ends lost 6 bases and 0 bases respectively, with 12 bases between them. The V gene's germline CDR1 is SNHLY and CDR2 FYNNEI. The chain's CDR3 is CASRAVSRSYNSPLHF. In nucleotides, the CDR3 is TGTGCCAGCAGGGCAGTAAGTCGCTCCTATAATTCACCCCTCCACTTT.

This clone has only a few counts. J is TRBJ1-5 and V is TRBV5-1; D is unresolved. CDR1 and CDR2 from the germline V gene are SGHRS and YFSETQ. The CDR3 loop spans 13 amino acids. Trimming shortened V by 6 bases and J by 5 bases, and 12 bases separated the two germline ends. CDR3 in DNA: TGCGCCAGCAAGGAGGCCCCCGATCAGCCCCAGCATTTT. Translation gives CASKEAPDQPQHF.

The V gene is TRBV5-4, the J gene TRBJ2-3; tentatively, D is TRBD2 (6 bases). CDR3 length equals 15 residues. Germline assignment: CDR1 SGHNT and CDR2 YYREEE (reference sequence). V lost 5 bases to trimming and J lost 5 bases, with 18 bases between them. CDR3 amino acids: CASSPTGTHKDTQYF. For the CDR3, the DNA is TGTGCCAGCAGTCCTACCGGGACTCATAAAGATACGCAGTATTTT.

The chain carries TRBV6-1 and TRBJ1-4; D unresolved. Trimming left V 6 bases short and J 8 bases short, with 19 bases between. Germline assignment: CDR1 MNHNS and CDR2 SASEGT. The CDR3 extends over 15 amino acids. The CDR3 loop reads CASRANGVVREKLFF. CDR3 nucleotide sequence: TGTGCCAGCAGGGCCAACGGGGTAGTGAGGGAAAAACTGTTTTTT.

This clone was counted a few times. The gene calls are TRBV4-2 and TRBJ1-4; D possibly corresponds to TRBD1 (5 bases). CDR3 size: 12 residues. The germline V gene encodes CDR1 LGHNA and CDR2 YNFKEQ. Trimming left V 6 bases short and J 8 bases short, with 10 bases between. The chain's CDR3 is CASRKQEEKLFF. CDR3 in DNA: TGTGCCAGCAGAAAACAGGAGGAAAAACTGTTTTTT.

This chain joins TRBV6-5 and TRBJ1-2; 8 nucleotides agree with TRBD1. The germline V gene has CDR1 MNHEY and CDR2 SVGAGI. The CDR3 extends over 12 amino acids. V shed 5 bases, J shed 8 bases, and the junction held 4 bases outside the gene matches. This CDR3 is CASSDRGDGYTF. The CDR3 bases are TGTGCCAGCAGTGACAGGGGTGACGGCTACACCTTC.